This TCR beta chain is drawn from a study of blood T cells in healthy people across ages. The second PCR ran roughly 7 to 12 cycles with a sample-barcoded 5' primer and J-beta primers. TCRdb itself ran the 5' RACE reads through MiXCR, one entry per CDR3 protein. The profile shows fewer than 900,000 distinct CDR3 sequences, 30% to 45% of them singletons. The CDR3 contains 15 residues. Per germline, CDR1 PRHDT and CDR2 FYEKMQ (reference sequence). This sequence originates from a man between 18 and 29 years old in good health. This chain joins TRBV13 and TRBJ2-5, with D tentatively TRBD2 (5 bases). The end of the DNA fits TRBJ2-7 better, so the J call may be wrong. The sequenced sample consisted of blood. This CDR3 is CASSLLRLTGDEQYF. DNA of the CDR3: TGTGCCAGCAGCTTATTAAGACTAACCGGGGACGAGCAGTACTTC.